This TCR beta chain was captured by sequencing in a study of blood T cell repertoires in COVID-19. Profiling relied on immunoSEQ multiplex PCR, and the TCRdb table lists in-frame clones only, not all of them. The sample holds hundreds of thousands of clones, more than 75% seen once. CDR1 MGHRA and CDR2 YSYEKL come from the germline V gene. V was clipped by 0 bases and J by 4 bases, with 12 bases between them. This CDR3 region has 15 residues. The clonotype was recovered from a man in his forties or fifties with acute or convalescent COVID-19. V usage is TRBV4-1 and J usage is TRBJ1-2, with D hard to call. Source material: peripheral blood. In nucleotides, the CDR3 is TGCGCCAGCAGCCAAGATGCAGGCCGTGGCTATGGCTACACCTTC. Translated, it gives CASSQDAGRGYGYTF.